The 15 T cell receptor beta chains given below trace back to one sample, sequenced in a study of vaccination effects on CD4 cells after COVID-19 (dated by TCRdb to 2021 to 2024). These receptors' antigens are unknown. After roughly 11 days of culture, CD4+ T cells were isolated with the EasySep CD4+ T cell isolation kit. Each participant received two doses of an mRNA SARS-CoV-2 vaccine, either BNT162b2 or mRNA-1273. Library preparation employed the immunoSEQ multiplex PCR assay. TCRdb's version of the immuneACCESS table is confined to in-frame rearrangements and falls short of the full clone set. An unresolved V gene accounts for under half of the shortfall where checked; the remainder is of unknown origin. This sample holds about 57,000 clones; nearly 80% were observed only once. The biggest ten clones account for roughly 4.2% of the sample. Sample: CD4+ T cells from PBMCs cultured without peptide, taken after COVID-19 vaccination. The source of these receptors is a human donor who received a COVID-19 vaccine.

CDR3 loop: CASSFPTSSYNEQFF. The CDR3 nucleotides read TGTGCCAGCAGCTTTCCGACTAGCTCCTACAATGAGCAGTTCTTC. V is TRBV5-6 and J is TRBJ2-1; maybe TRBD2 (6 bases). Germline loops: CDR1 SGHDT, CDR2 YYEEEE. The CDR3 sequence is 15 residues long. V lost 2 bases, J lost 0 bases, and 9 bases lay in between. The full variable domain, rest sourced from reference TRBV5-6 and TRBJ2-1, is DAGVTQSPTHLIKTRGQQVTLRCSPKSGHDTVSWYQQALGQGPQFIFQYYEEEERQRGNFPDRFSGHQFPNYSSELNVNALLLGDSALYLCASSFPTSSYNEQFFGPGTRLTVL.

This rearrangement joins TRBV24-1 to TRBJ2-7, with TRBD2 identical over 9 bases. The CDR3 runs 18 residues. V lost 7 bases to trimming and J lost 2 bases; unmatched junction nucleotides: 17. The V gene's germline CDR1 is KGHDR and CDR2 SFDVKD. The CDR3 loop is CATSPGVSGRGAPYEQYF. CDR3 sequence (DNA): TGTGCCACCAGCCCCGGGGTTAGCGGGAGAGGGGCCCCCTACGAGCAGTACTTC.

The chain carries TRBV11-2 and TRBJ2-7; weak D call: TRBD1 (6 bases). CDR1 and CDR2 from the germline V gene are SGHAT and FQNNGV. The germline V and J ends were trimmed by 5 bases and 1 base, with 24 bases remaining between them. CDR3 length: 18 amino acids. The CDR3 region is CASSPATGTRSISYEQYF. The CDR3 DNA reads as TGTGCCAGCAGCCCAGCAACCGGGACACGGTCGATTTCCTACGAGCAGTACTTC.

The V call is TRBV10-3, the J call TRBJ1-2, with D perhaps TRBD1 (5 bases). The CDR3 spans 15 residues. Trimming took off 2 bases at V and 4 bases at J, with 14 bases between the two ends. Looked up from germline, CDR1 is ENHRY and CDR2 is SYGVKD. CDR3 DNA sequence: TGTGCCATCAGTGAGGTACTGCTGGACATCTATGGCTACACCTTC. Translation: CAISEVLLDIYGYTF.

This chain links TRBV3-1 (or the pseudogene TRBV3-2) with TRBJ2-1, with 13 bases matching TRBD2. V shed 0 bases, J shed 8 bases, and the junction held 4 bases outside the gene matches. Germline lookup yields CDR1 LGHDT and CDR2 YNNKEL (reference sequence). The CDR3 has 16 residues. CDR3 in DNA: TGTGCCAGCAGCCAAGATCCGGGACTAGCGGGACATGAGCAGTTCTTC. Translated, it gives CASSQDPGLAGHEQFF.

This chain uses TRBV4-1 with TRBJ2-6, with no clear D. This CDR3 has 15 residues. Trimming shortened V by 4 bases and J by 0 bases, and 7 bases separated the two germline ends. The germline CDR1 and CDR2 sequences are MGHRA and YSYEKL. The chain's CDR3 is CASSRALSGANVLTF. In DNA form, the CDR3 reads TGCGCCAGCAGCCGTGCGCTCTCTGGGGCCAACGTCCTGACTTTC.

This chain links TRBV2 with TRBJ1-6; D gene unclear. This CDR3 contains 15 residues. CDR1 is SNHLY and CDR2 is FYNNEI in the germline V gene. V was trimmed by 7 bases and J by 7 bases, leaving 17 bases between them. The CDR3, as DNA: TGTGCCAGCATCAAAGACTCAGGTGGCAATTCACCCCTCCACTTT. It specifies CASIKDSGGNSPLHF.

The gene calls are TRBV3-1 (or the pseudogene TRBV3-2) and TRBJ2-1; D possibly corresponds to TRBD2 (6 bases). Trimming removed 1 base from V and 10 bases from J, with 17 bases in between. This CDR3 is 15 amino acids long. Germline CDR1 LGHDT, CDR2 YNNKEL (reference sequence). This chain's CDR3 is CASSQGSGWSGEQFF. CDR3 DNA: TGTGCCAGCAGCCAAGGCAGTGGTTGGAGCGGGGAGCAGTTCTTC.

This chain joins TRBV12-1 and TRBJ2-1; the D call TRBD1 from the table was never checked on the DNA. TRBV12-1 is tagged as a pseudogene. The CDR3 sequence is 15 residues long. This CDR3 is CASSSPDSHHNEQFF. The CDR3 bases are TGTGCCAGCAGCTCCCCGGACAGCCACCACAATGAGCAGTTCTTC.

This sequence joins TRBV5-4 and TRBJ2-5; D is perhaps TRBD2 (5 bases). Germline loops: CDR1 SGHNT, CDR2 YYREEE (reference sequence). This CDR3 region has 14 residues. The V and J ends lost 4 bases and 5 bases respectively, with 15 bases between them. CDR3 nucleotide sequence: TGTGCCAGCAGCCCCCGCGCTAGCTCGGAGACCCAGTACTTC. Protein: CASSPRASSETQYF.

The chain combines TRBV7-2 with TRBJ2-3; D is perhaps TRBD2 (7 bases). The CDR3 loop spans 15 amino acids. Trimming cost V 2 bases and J 1 base, with 10 bases left between them. Germline loops: CDR1 SGHTA, CDR2 FQGNSA. The CDR3 here is CASSLIGGGTDTQYF. In DNA form, the CDR3 reads TGTGCCAGCAGCTTAATAGGGGGGGGCACAGATACGCAGTATTTT.

The genes are TRBV27 and TRBJ1-5, with a possible D match to TRBD1 (5 bases). This CDR3 comprises 14 residues. Trimming stripped 10 bases from V and 1 base from J, with 14 bases between. Germline lookup yields CDR1 MNHEY and CDR2 SMNVEV (reference sequence). The CDR3, as DNA: TGTGCCACTTCGGGGGGAGGGAGCAATCAGCCCCAGCATTTT. Protein: CATSGGGSNQPQHF.

This sequence joins TRBV5-4 and TRBJ1-1; D not certain. Germline CDR1 reads SGHNT; CDR2 reads YYREEE (reference sequence). This CDR3 comprises 12 residues. V lost 2 bases, J lost 2 bases, and 4 bases lay in between. CDR3 in DNA: TGTGCCAGCAGCTTTCGAAACACTGAAGCTTTCTTT. It specifies CASSFRNTEAFF.

The chain couples TRBV10-2 to TRBJ2-5; tentatively, D is TRBD1 or TRBD2 (6 bases each). The germline V gene has CDR1 WSHSY and CDR2 SAAADI. CDR3 size: 14 residues. V shed 9 bases and J shed 4 bases, with 18 bases lying between them. The chain's CDR3 is CASHDGGLGETQYF. For the CDR3, the DNA is TGCGCCAGTCACGACGGGGGCTTGGGAGAGACCCAGTACTTC.

The V gene is TRBV19, the J gene TRBJ1-3; unclear D gene. Trimming stripped 9 bases from V and 0 bases from J, with 6 bases between. CDR1 is LNHDA, CDR2 SQIVND, per germline (reference sequence). This CDR3 spans 12 amino acids. Here the CDR3 DNA reads TGTGCCAGCTTGAGCTCTGGAAACACCATATATTTT. It codes for CASLSSGNTIYF.